The clone carrying this T cell receptor beta chain was counted a single time. In germline, CDR1 is SGHDN, CDR2 FVKESK. V lost 0 bases and J 11 bases, leaving 8 bases between the germline ends. The CDR3 spans 12 residues. The data were produced by immunoSEQ multiplex PCR, yet TCRdb's version contains in-frame clones alone and is incomplete. This table has about 250,000 clones, 70% to 90% appearing once. This sample was taken from a study of blood T cell repertoires in COVID-19. Background on the study: In each case, the material was cDNA or gDNA derived from T cells, B-cell-depleted T cells, or PBMCs.

Sequencing was carried out using peripheral blood. The origin of this receptor is a man aged 18-30 years with active or convalescent COVID-19. The rearrangement joins TRBV14 to TRBJ2-1; D call uncertain. Written as DNA, the CDR3 is TGTGCCAGCAGCCAAGATGTCGGTAAGCAGTTCTTC. Its translation: CASSQDVGKQFF.